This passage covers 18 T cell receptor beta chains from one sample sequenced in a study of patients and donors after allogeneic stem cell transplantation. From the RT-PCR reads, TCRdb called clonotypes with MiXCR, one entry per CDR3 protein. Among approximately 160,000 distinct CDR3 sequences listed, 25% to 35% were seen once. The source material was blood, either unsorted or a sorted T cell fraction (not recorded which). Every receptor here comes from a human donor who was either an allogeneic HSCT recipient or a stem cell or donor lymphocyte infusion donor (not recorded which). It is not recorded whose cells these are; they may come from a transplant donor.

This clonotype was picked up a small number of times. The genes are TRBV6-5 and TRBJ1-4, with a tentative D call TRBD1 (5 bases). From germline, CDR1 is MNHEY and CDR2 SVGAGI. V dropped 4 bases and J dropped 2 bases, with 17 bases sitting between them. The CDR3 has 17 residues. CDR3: CASSFRQLLSTNEKLFF. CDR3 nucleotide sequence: TGTGCCAGCAGTTTTCGACAGCTTCTTTCTACTAATGAAAAACTGTTTTTT.

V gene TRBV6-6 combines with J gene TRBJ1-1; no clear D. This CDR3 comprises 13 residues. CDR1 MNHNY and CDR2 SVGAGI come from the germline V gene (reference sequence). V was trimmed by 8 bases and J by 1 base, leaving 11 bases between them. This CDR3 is CASSSPSNTEAFF. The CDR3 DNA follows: TGTGCCAGCTCCTCTCCTTCGAACACTGAAGCTTTCTTT.

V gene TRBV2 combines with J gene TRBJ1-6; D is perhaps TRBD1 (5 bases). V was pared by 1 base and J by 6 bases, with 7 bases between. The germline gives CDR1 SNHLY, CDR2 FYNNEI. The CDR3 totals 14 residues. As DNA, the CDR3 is TGTGCCAGCAGTGAAGGACAGCTTAATTCACCCCTCCACTTT. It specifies CASSEGQLNSPLHF.

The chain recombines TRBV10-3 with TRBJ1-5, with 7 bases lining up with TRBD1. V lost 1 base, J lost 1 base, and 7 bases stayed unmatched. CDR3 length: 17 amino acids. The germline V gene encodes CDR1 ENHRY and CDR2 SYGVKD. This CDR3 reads CAISEWNRGRSNQPQHF. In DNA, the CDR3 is TGTGCCATCAGTGAGTGGAACAGGGGAAGAAGCAATCAGCCCCAGCATTTT.

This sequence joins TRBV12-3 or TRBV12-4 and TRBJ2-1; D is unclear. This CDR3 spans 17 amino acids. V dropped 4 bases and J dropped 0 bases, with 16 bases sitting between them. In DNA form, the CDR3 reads TGTGCCAGCAGTTCGCCCTCCGACGCGAGCTCCTACAATGAGCAGTTCTTC. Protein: CASSSPSDASSYNEQFF.

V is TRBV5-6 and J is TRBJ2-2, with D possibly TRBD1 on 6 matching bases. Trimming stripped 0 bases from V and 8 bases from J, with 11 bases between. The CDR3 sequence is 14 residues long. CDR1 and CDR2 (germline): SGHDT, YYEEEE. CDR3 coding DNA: TGTGCCAGCAGCTTGGGCAGGGGAACTGGGGAGCTGTTTTTT. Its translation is CASSLGRGTGELFF.

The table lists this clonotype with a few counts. Here the CDR3 DNA reads TGTGCCAGCAGTCCCCTAGCGGTCCTAGGAGAGACCCAGTACTTC. Translated: CASSPLAVLGETQYF. V and J are TRBV12-3 or TRBV12-4 and TRBJ2-5; 7 bases map to TRBD2. The CDR3 consists of 15 residues. J lost 4 bases, V lost 5 bases, and 10 bases had no gene match.

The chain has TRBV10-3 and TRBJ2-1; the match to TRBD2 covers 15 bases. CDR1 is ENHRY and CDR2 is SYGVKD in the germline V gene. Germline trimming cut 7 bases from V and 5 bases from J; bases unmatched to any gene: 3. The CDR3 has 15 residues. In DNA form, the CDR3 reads TGTGCCATCATGGGACTAGCGGGAGGAAACAATGAGCAGTTCTTC. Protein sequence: CAIMGLAGGNNEQFF.

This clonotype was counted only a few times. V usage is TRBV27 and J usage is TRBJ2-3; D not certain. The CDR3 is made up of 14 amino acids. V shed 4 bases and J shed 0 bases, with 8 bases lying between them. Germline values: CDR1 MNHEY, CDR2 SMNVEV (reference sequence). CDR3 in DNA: TGTGCCAGCAGTTCCAAGACAAGCACAGATACGCAGTATTTT. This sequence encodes CASSSKTSTDTQYF.

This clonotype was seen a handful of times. As DNA, the CDR3 is TGTGCCAGCAGCCCAACCGACAGGGGGACAGATACGCAGTATTTT. This translates into CASSPTDRGTDTQYF. The V gene is TRBV4-2, the J gene TRBJ2-3; 9 nucleotides align to TRBD1. Per the germline V gene, CDR1 is LGHNA and CDR2 is YNFKEQ. The CDR3 has 15 residues. V dropped 4 bases and J dropped 3; count of bases not matched to a gene: 5.

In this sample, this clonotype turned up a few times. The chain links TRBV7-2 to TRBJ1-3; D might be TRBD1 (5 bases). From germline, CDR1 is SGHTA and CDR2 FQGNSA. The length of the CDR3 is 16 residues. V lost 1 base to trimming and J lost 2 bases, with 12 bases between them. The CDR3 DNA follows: TGTGCCAGCAGCTTAGTAGGGACGGCTACTGGAAACACCATATATTTT. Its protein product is CASSLVGTATGNTIYF.

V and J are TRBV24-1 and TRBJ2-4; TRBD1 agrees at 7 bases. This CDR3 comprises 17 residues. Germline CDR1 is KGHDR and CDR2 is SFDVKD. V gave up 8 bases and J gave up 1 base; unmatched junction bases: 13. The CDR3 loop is CATTKGGGCGAKNIQYF. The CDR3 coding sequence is TGTGCCACCACCAAAGGGGGCGGATGCGGGGCCAAAAACATTCAGTACTTC.

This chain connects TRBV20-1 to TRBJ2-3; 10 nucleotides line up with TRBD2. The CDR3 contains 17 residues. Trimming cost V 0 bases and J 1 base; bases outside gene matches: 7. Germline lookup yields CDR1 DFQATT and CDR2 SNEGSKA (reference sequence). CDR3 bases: TGCAGTGCTAGAGATCTGAAGGGGACTAGCGGCACAGATACGCAGTATTTT. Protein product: CSARDLKGTSGTDTQYF.

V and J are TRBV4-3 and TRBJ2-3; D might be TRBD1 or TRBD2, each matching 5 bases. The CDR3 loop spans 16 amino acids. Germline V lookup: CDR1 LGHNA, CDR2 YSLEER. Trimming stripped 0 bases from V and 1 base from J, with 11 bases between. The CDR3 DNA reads TGCGCCAGCAGCCAAGAAGGAGGCAGGGGCACAGATACGCAGTATTTT. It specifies CASSQEGGRGTDTQYF.

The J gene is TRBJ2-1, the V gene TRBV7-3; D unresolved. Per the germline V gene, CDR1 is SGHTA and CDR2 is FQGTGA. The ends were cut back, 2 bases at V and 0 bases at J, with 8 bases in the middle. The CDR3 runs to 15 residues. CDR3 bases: TGTGCCAGCAGCTTAGCGGTGAACTCCTACAATGAGCAGTTCTTC. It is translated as CASSLAVNSYNEQFF. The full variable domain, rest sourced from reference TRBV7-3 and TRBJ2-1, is GAGVSQTPSNKVTEKGKYVELRCDPISGHTALYWYRQSLGQGPEFLIYFQGTGAADDSGLPNDRFFAVRPEGSVSTLKIQRTERGDSAVYLCASSLAVNSYNEQFFGPGTRLTVL.

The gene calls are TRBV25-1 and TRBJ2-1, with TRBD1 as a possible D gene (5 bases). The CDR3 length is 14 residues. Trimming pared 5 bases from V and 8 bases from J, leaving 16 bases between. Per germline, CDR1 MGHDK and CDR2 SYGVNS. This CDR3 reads CASSRAGQGDEQFF. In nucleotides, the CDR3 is TGTGCCAGCAGTCGAGCAGGGCAGGGCGATGAGCAGTTCTTC.

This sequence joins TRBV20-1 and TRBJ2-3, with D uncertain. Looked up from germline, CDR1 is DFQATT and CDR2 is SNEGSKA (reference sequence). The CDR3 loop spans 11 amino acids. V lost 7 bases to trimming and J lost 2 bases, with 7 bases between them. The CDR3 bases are TGCAGTGGACCTGCCACAGATACGCAGTATTTT. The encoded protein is CSGPATDTQYF.

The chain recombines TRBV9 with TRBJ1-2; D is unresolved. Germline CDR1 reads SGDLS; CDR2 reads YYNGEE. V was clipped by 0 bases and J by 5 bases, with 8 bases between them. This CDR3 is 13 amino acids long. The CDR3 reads CASSVDLGYGYTF. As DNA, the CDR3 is TGTGCCAGCAGCGTAGACCTAGGGTATGGCTACACCTTC.